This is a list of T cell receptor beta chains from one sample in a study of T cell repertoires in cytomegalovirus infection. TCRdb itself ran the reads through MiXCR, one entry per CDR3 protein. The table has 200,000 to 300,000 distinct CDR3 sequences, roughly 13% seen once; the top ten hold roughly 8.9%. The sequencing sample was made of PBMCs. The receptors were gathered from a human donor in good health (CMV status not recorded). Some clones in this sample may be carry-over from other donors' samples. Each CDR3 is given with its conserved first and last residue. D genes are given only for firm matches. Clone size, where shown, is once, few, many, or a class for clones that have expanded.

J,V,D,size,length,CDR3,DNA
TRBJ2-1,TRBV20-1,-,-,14,CSARDIQGANEQFF,TGCAGTGCTAGAGATATACAGGGAGCCAATGAGCAGTTCTTC
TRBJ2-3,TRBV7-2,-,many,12,CASSLLADTQYF,TGTGCCAGCAGCTTACTTGCAGATACGCAGTATTTT
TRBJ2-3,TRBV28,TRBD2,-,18,CASSPHGTSGRRTDTQYF,TGTGCCAGCAGTCCACACGGGACTAGCGGGAGGAGGACAGATACGCAGTATTTT
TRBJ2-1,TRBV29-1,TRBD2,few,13,CSVVLAGAREQFF,TGCAGCGTTGTACTAGCGGGGGCCCGTGAGCAGTTCTTC
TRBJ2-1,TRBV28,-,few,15,CANPRGGPHHNEQFF,TGTGCCAACCCCAGGGGGGGTCCGCATCACAATGAGCAGTTCTTC
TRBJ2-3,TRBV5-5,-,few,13,CASSPRVGDTQYF,TGTGCCAGCAGCCCGCGAGTAGGAGATACGCAGTATTTT
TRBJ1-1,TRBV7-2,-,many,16,CASRGGGGEGNTEAFF,TGTGCCAGCAGGGGGGGAGGGGGAGAAGGGAACACTGAAGCTTTCTTT
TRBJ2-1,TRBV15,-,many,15,CATSRAYLASNEQFF,TGTGCCACCAGCAGAGCATACCTAGCGAGCAATGAGCAGTTCTTC
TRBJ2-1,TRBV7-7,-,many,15,CASSLGGGGLNEQFF,TGTGCCAGCAGCTTAGGAGGGGGAGGATTGAATGAGCAGTTCTTC
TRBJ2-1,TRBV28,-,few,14,CASRGTLSYNEQFF,TGTGCCAGCAGGGGGACGCTCTCCTACAATGAGCAGTTCTTC
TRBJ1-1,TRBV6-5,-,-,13,CASSYIMQGEAFF,TGTGCCAGCAGTTACATTATGCAGGGTGAAGCTTTCTTT
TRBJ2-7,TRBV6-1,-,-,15,CASSEARLSAYEQYF,TGTGCCAGCAGTGAAGCCCGGCTATCGGCCTACGAGCAGTACTTC
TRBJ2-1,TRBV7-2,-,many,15,CASRDRRYGWHEQFF,TGTGCCAGCAGAGATAGGAGGTACGGGTGGCATGAGCAGTTCTTC
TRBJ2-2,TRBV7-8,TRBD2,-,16,CASSLLAGANTGELFF,TGTGCCAGCAGCCTACTAGCGGGGGCGAACACCGGGGAGCTGTTTTTT
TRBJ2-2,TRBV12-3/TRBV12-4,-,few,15,CANTLGGRITGELFF,TGTGCCAACACGCTAGGGGGGCGGATCACCGGGGAGCTGTTTTTT
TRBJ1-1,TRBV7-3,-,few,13,CASSLSRGTEAFF,TGTGCCAGCAGCTTATCGAGAGGCACTGAAGCTTTCTTT
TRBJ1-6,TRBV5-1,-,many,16,CASSLTDDRTNSPLHF,TGCGCCAGCAGCTTGACCGATGACAGGACAAATTCACCCCTCCACTTT
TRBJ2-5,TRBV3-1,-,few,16,CASSQVAGWGQETQYF,TGTGCCAGCAGCCAAGTGGCAGGTTGGGGCCAAGAGACCCAGTACTTC
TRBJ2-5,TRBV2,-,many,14,CASSENRDQETQYF,TGTGCCAGCAGCGAAAATAGGGACCAAGAGACCCAGTACTTC
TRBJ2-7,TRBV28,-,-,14,CASISSSRLYEQYF,TGTGCCAGCATTAGCAGCTCTAGGCTCTACGAGCAGTACTTC
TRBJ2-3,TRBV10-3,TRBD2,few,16,CAISEWSSGATDTQYF,TGTGCCATCAGTGAGTGGTCTAGCGGGGCCACAGATACGCAGTATTTT
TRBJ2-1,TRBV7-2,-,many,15,CASSIRPGGYNEQFF,TGTGCCAGCAGCATCAGACCCGGGGGTTACAATGAGCAGTTCTTC
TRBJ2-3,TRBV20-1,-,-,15,CSARDRQGDTDTQYF,TGCAGTGCTAGAGATAGGCAGGGCGACACAGATACGCAGTATTTT
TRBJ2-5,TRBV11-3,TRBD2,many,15,CASSLRAGVQETQYF,TGTGCCAGCAGCTTAAGAGCGGGGGTACAAGAGACCCAGTACTTC
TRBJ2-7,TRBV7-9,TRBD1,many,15,CASSLEDRKVYEQYF,TGTGCCAGCAGCTTAGAGGACAGGAAAGTCTACGAGCAGTACTTC
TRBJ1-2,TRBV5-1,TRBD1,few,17,CASRNSIAGTANYGYTF,TGCGCCAGCAGAAATTCGATCGCGGGGACAGCTAACTATGGCTACACCTTC
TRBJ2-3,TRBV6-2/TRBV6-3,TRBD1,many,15,CASRGSGGRIDTQYF,TGTGCCAGCAGGGGATCAGGGGGCCGGATAGATACGCAGTATTTT
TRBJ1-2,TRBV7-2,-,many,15,CASSLGTLLSYGYTF,TGTGCCAGCAGCTTAGGAACCTTGCTATCGTATGGCTACACCTTC
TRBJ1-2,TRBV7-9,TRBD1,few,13,CASSRDSGYGYTF,TGTGCCAGCAGCCGGGACAGTGGCTATGGCTACACCTTC
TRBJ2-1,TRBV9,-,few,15,CASSVDAGGNLKQFF,TGTGCCAGCAGCGTAGACGCCGGGGGTAACCTAAAGCAGTTCTTC
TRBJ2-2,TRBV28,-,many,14,CVTSEQGGTGELFF,TGTGTCACATCGGAACAGGGAGGAACCGGGGAGCTGTTTTTT
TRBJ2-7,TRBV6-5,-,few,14,CASSLNRDSYEQYF,TGTGCCAGCAGCCTTAACAGGGACTCCTACGAGCAGTACTTC
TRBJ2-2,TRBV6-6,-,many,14,CASSYSTNTGELFF,TGTGCCAGCAGTTACTCGACGAACACCGGGGAGCTGTTTTTT
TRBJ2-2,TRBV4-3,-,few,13,CASSQVPTGELFF,TGCGCCAGCAGCCAAGTCCCTACCGGGGAGCTGTTTTTT
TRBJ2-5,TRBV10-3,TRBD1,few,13,CAISPGGGETQYF,TGTGCCATCAGTCCAGGGGGCGGGGAGACCCAGTACTTC
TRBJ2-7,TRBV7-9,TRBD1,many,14,CASSPAGTGREQYF,TGTGCCAGCAGCCCAGCCGGGACAGGGCGCGAGCAGTACTTC
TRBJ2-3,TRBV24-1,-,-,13,CATSDGVVDTQYF,TGTGCCACCAGTGATGGGGTTGTGGATACGCAGTATTTT
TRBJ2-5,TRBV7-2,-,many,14,CASSGGDKRETQYF,TGTGCCAGCAGCGGGGGGGACAAGAGGGAGACCCAGTACTTC